These 30 T cell receptor beta chains share one sample of origin, sequenced in a study of T cell repertoires in cytomegalovirus infection. Their antigen targets remain unknown. TCRdb analysed the reads with MiXCR anew, one entry per CDR3 protein. The data show about 890,000 distinct CDR3 sequences, around 32% seen once. The sample consisted of cultured CD8+ T cells from PBMCs, taken from culture after CMV antigen stimulation. These receptors were taken from a human donor in good health (CMV status not recorded). Some clones in this sample may be carry-over from other donors' samples.

The rearrangement uses TRBV5-1 and TRBJ1-2; D unresolved. In germline, CDR1 is SGHRS, CDR2 YFSETQ. There are 14 residues in the CDR3. The V end lost 0 bases, the J end lost 7 bases, and 13 bases lay between the germline ends. Here the CDR3 reads CASSLGSLEPGYTF. CDR3 bases: TGCGCCAGCAGCTTGGGGAGCCTGGAGCCTGGCTACACCTTC.

The V and J genes are TRBV19 and TRBJ1-1, with 8 positions matching TRBD1. This CDR3 has 15 amino acids. J gave up 1 base and V 3 bases, and 4 bases lay outside the gene matches. Germline values: CDR1 LNHDA, CDR2 SQIVND (reference sequence). The DNA of the CDR3 is TGTGCCAGTAGTATCCCTCAGGGGGCGAACACTGAAGCTTTCTTT. Its translation: CASSIPQGANTEAFF.

This clonotype was counted many times. The genes are TRBV7-9 and TRBJ2-1, with D perhaps given as TRBD1 or TRBD2 (5 bases each). The CDR3 is 12 amino acids. Looked up from germline, CDR1 is SEHNR and CDR2 is FQNEAQ (reference sequence). The V and J ends lost 2 bases and 9 bases respectively, with 8 bases between them. The CDR3 spells CASSLRGPEQFF. CDR3 bases: TGTGCCAGCAGCTTACGGGGCCCTGAGCAGTTCTTC.

At least ten counts were recorded for this clonotype. V and J are TRBV7-2 and TRBJ1-1; D perhaps matches TRBD1 (5 bases). This CDR3 contains 13 residues. V was trimmed by 5 bases and J by 5 bases, leaving 12 bases between them. CDR1 is SGHTA, CDR2 FQGNSA, per germline. The CDR3 DNA reads as TGTGCCAGCAGCACCCGATCAGGGACTGAAGCTTTCTTT. Its translation: CASSTRSGTEAFF.

This clonotype was observed a few times. The gene calls are TRBV27 and TRBJ1-2; unclear D gene. In germline, CDR1 is MNHEY, CDR2 SMNVEV (reference sequence). The CDR3 is made up of 13 amino acids. The ends were cut back, 5 bases at V and 4 bases at J, with 11 bases in the middle. CDR3 nucleotides: TGTGCCAGCAGTGAGTTTCCGCCCTATGGCTACACCTTC. This gives the protein CASSEFPPYGYTF.

The gene calls are TRBV7-4 and TRBJ2-1; TRBD1 is a possible D gene (6 bases). Germline values: CDR1 SGHVT, CDR2 SQSDAQ. V shed 3 bases and J shed 10 bases, with 10 bases lying between them. This CDR3 is 12 amino acids long. CDR3 DNA sequence: TGTGCCAGCAGCTTTGGACAGCTGGAGCAGTTCTTC. It specifies CASSFGQLEQFF.

This chain links TRBV7-9 with TRBJ2-3, with a weak D call TRBD1 (6 bases). Trimming shortened V by 11 bases and J by 5 bases, and 17 bases separated the two germline ends. From germline, CDR1 is SEHNR and CDR2 FQNEAQ (reference sequence). The CDR3 consists of 13 residues. The CDR3 DNA sequence: TGTGCCCTGGGGGCGTCTCCTGAAGATACGCAGTATTTT. Translated: CALGASPEDTQYF.

The table lists this clonotype with many counts. The gene calls are TRBV7-8 and TRBJ2-5; D possibly corresponds to TRBD2 (6 bases). CDR3 length equals 16 residues. V dropped 5 bases and J dropped 2 bases, with 18 bases sitting between them. CDR1 and CDR2 (germline): SGHVS, FQNEAQ. The CDR3 reads CASSLKSDYIQETQYF. The CDR3 DNA reads as TGTGCCAGCAGCCTTAAGTCGGACTACATACAAGAGACCCAGTACTTC.

This clonotype was counted only a few times. This chain links TRBV12-3 or TRBV12-4 with TRBJ2-3; a weak D match, TRBD2 (6 bases). The V gene lost 7 bases and the J gene lost 3 bases, with 11 bases spanning the gap. This CDR3 spans 13 amino acids. CDR3 DNA sequence: TGTGCCAGCAACGGGGGTTGGACAGATACGCAGTATTTT. It specifies CASNGGWTDTQYF.

The chain couples TRBV4-1 to TRBJ1-2; the D is unclear. The CDR3 loop spans 16 amino acids. With 0 bases removed from V and 4 bases from J, the gap between germline ends came to 15 bases. Germline V gives CDR1 MGHRA, CDR2 YSYEKL. The CDR3: CASSQDLAYPTYGYTF. The CDR3 nucleotides read TGCGCCAGCAGCCAAGATCTTGCTTACCCAACCTATGGCTACACCTTC.

This clonotype was counted ten times or more. The chain is built from TRBV7-8 and TRBJ2-2, with 12 bases that match TRBD2. The CDR3 covers 18 residues. V shed 2 bases and J 5 bases; nucleotides not matched to a gene: 9. Per the germline V gene, CDR1 is SGHVS and CDR2 is FQNEAQ. CDR3 in DNA: TGTGCCAGCAGCTTACCCAGGTCTAGCGGGGGGGAGACCGGGGAGCTGTTTTTT. This encodes CASSLPRSSGGETGELFF.

In this sample, this clonotype turned up a few times. This rearrangement joins TRBV5-5 to TRBJ2-7; D gene uncertain. The germline CDR1 and CDR2 sequences are SGHKS and YYEKEE (reference sequence). The CDR3 covers 13 residues. Trimming left V 7 bases short and J 3 bases short, with 14 bases between. CDR3 nucleotide sequence: TGTGCCAGCTATGAGTTGACCTACTACGAGCAGTACTTC. Its translation is CASYELTYYEQYF.

The chain uses TRBV11-1 and TRBJ2-7; tentatively, D is TRBD2 (6 bases). V lost 2 bases, J lost 4 bases, and 15 bases lay in between. The CDR3 is made up of 15 amino acids. Germline V gene sequence: CDR1 SGHAT, CDR2 FQDESV (reference sequence). In nucleotides, the CDR3 is TGTGCCAGCAGCTTATCAATGGGACTGATTTACGAGCAGTACGTC. Amino acids: CASSLSMGLIYEQYV.

The table lists this clonotype with a few counts. This chain connects TRBV6-2 or TRBV6-3 to TRBJ1-1; a possible D gene is TRBD1 (6 bases). Germline V lookup: CDR1 MNHEY, CDR2 SVGEGT. V lost 6 bases, J lost 7 bases, and 15 bases lay in between. This CDR3 is 13 amino acids long. CDR3 nucleotide sequence: TGTGCCAGCAGCCGCGGGACACCTTTTGAAGCTTTCTTT. This codes for CASSRGTPFEAFF.

This sequence joins TRBV7-8 and TRBJ2-3; 7 bases line up with TRBD1. V was clipped by 3 bases and J by 1 base; unmatched bases: 4. CDR3 length: 15 amino acids. Germline V gene sequence: CDR1 SGHVS, CDR2 FQNEAQ. The CDR3 spells CASSFKGQGTDTQYF. In DNA, the CDR3 is TGTGCCAGCAGCTTCAAAGGACAGGGCACAGATACGCAGTATTTT.

The chain couples TRBV29-1 to TRBJ2-5, with 11 positions matching TRBD2. This CDR3 has 15 amino acids. Germline V gene lookup returns CDR1 SQVTM and CDR2 ANQGSEA. J gave up 5 bases and V 1 base, and 6 bases lay outside the gene matches. The CDR3 reads CSVEGVAGGPETQYF. CDR3 bases: TGCAGCGTTGAAGGAGTAGCGGGGGGGCCCGAGACCCAGTACTTC.

This clonotype occurred many times. V and J are TRBV6-1 and TRBJ2-7, with a weak D call TRBD1 (6 bases). The CDR3 length is 17 residues. Germline V gives CDR1 MNHNS, CDR2 SASEGT. V was cut by 4 bases and J by 3 bases, with 22 bases left in between. The CDR3 is CASSGPVGTPSNYEQYV. CDR3 nucleotides: TGTGCCAGCAGTGGGCCCGTGGGGACACCTTCAAACTACGAGCAGTACGTC.

Of note for this clonotype: At one end, the junction sequence differs from germline, possibly due to a read error. This chain connects TRBV5-4 to TRBJ2-2, with TRBD2 as a possible D gene (6 bases). Looked up from germline, CDR1 is SGHNT and CDR2 is YYREEE (reference sequence). This CDR3 comprises 15 residues. CDR3 nucleotide sequence: TGTGCCAGCAGCCATTGGGCGGGGAACACCAGGGAGCTGTTTTTT. It encodes CASSHWAGNTRELFF.

This chain links TRBV12-3 or TRBV12-4 with TRBJ2-7; TRBD1 matches 8 bases. J lost 3 bases, V lost 5 bases, and 9 bases had no gene match. CDR3 length equals 15 residues. This CDR3 is CASSPTGTGHYEQYF. Written as DNA, the CDR3 is TGTGCCAGCAGTCCCACCGGGACAGGCCACTACGAGCAGTACTTC.

This clonotype has more than one count but fewer than ten. This rearrangement joins TRBV27 to TRBJ2-3; 9 nucleotides match TRBD2. V trimming: 1 base; J trimming: 0 bases; junction bases outside the gene matches: 2. Per germline, CDR1 MNHEY and CDR2 SMNVEV (reference sequence). The CDR3 length is 16 residues. The CDR3 sequence is CASSLWAGGSTDTQYF. Written as DNA, the CDR3 is TGTGCCAGCAGTTTATGGGCGGGGGGGAGCACAGATACGCAGTATTTT.

The chain is built from TRBV12-3 or TRBV12-4 and TRBJ1-6; 7 nucleotides line up with TRBD1. The CDR3 runs to 17 residues. The junction had 8 bases not matched to a gene; V was cut back by 6 bases and J by 0 bases. This CDR3 reads CASSFRGDSSYNSPLHF. In nucleotides, the CDR3 is TGTGCCAGCAGCTTCCGGGGGGACAGCTCCTATAATTCACCCCTCCACTTT.

This clonotype has more than one count but fewer than ten. V is TRBV5-4 and J is TRBJ2-2; D might be TRBD2 (5 bases). Between the trimmed V and J ends, which lost 4 bases and 4 bases, there was a span of 11 bases. The CDR3 contains 14 residues. Germline V CDR1 and CDR2: SGHNT, YYREEE (reference sequence). Here the CDR3 DNA reads TGTGCCAGCAGCCCGGGAATCGGCACCGGGGAGCTGTTTTTT. Amino acid sequence: CASSPGIGTGELFF.

In its sample, this clonotype was seen a few times. This chain uses TRBV6-5 with TRBJ2-7, with D possibly matching TRBD2 (5 bases). There are 16 residues in the CDR3. Trimming cost V 5 bases and J 4 bases, with 21 bases left between them. In germline, CDR1 is MNHEY, CDR2 SVGAGI. The CDR3, as DNA: TGTGCCAGCAGTCCCACCGCGGGCGGGTTTGCGTACGAGCAGTACGTC. It specifies CASSPTAGGFAYEQYV.

This clonotype was counted only a few times. V is TRBV7-9 and J is TRBJ1-3; D possibly corresponds to TRBD1 (5 bases). V was shortened by 1 base and J by 0 bases, with 10 bases between the two germline ends. The CDR3 has 16 residues. The germline V gene encodes CDR1 SEHNR and CDR2 FQNEAQ (reference sequence). The CDR3: CASSLVGPSSGNTIYF. The CDR3 DNA reads TGTGCCAGCAGCTTAGTGGGACCAAGCTCTGGAAACACCATATATTTT.

This chain links TRBV7-9 with TRBJ2-1; D is ambiguous. Germline CDR1 is SEHNR and CDR2 is FQNEAQ (reference sequence). The CDR3 loop spans 12 amino acids. V gave up 4 bases and J gave up 9 bases, with 10 bases separating them. The CDR3 DNA sequence: TGTGCCAGCAGCTCGTTCGTTGGTGAGCAGTTCTTC. Protein: CASSSFVGEQFF.

This clonotype has only a few counts. The chain carries TRBV6-6 and TRBJ1-3; D is undetermined. Trimming cost V 5 bases and J 2 bases, with 7 bases left between them. Germline loops: CDR1 MNHNY, CDR2 SVGAGI (reference sequence). The CDR3 length is 13 residues. The CDR3 sequence: CASSGGTGNTIYF. The CDR3, as DNA: TGTGCCAGCAGTGGTGGAACTGGAAACACCATATATTTT.

This clonotype was counted a few times. The chain joins TRBV6-5 to TRBJ1-1; D perhaps matches TRBD1 (6 bases). The CDR3 length is 14 residues. The V end lost 6 bases, the J end lost 2 bases, and 13 bases lay between the germline ends. Germline V lookup: CDR1 MNHEY, CDR2 SVGAGI. The CDR3 loop is CASRKSDRNTEAFF. DNA of the CDR3: TGTGCCAGCAGGAAATCGGACAGAAACACTGAAGCTTTCTTT.

Concerning this clonotype: Sequence at one end of the junction differs from germline and may be a read error. V usage is TRBV7-7 and J usage is TRBJ2-2, with 7 nucleotides matching TRBD1. The CDR3 covers 16 residues. Germline CDR1 and CDR2: SSHAT and FNYEAQ (reference sequence). The CDR3 here is CASSTQRTGSTGELFF. The CDR3 coding sequence is TGTGCTAGCAGTACACAGCGGACAGGTAGCACCGGGGAGCTGTTTTTT.

This clonotype was found a few times. The V gene is TRBV12-5, the J gene TRBJ1-2; a weak D match, TRBD1 (6 bases). Germline CDR1 is LGHNT and CDR2 is FRNRAP. The CDR3 is 16 residues long. V was cut by 7 bases and J by 7 bases, with 25 bases left in between. DNA of the CDR3: TGTGCTAGTGACCTATCAATCTCAATCGGGGGCACTGGCTACACCTTC. Its translation is CASDLSISIGGTGYTF.

V is TRBV2 and J is TRBJ2-3; D is unresolved. V was trimmed by 1 base and J by 2 bases, leaving 10 bases between them. Per germline, CDR1 SNHLY and CDR2 FYNNEI. The CDR3 is 15 amino acids. CDR3 DNA sequence: TGTGCCAGCAGTGAAGTGGTCACCCTCACAGATACGCAGTATTTT. Its translation is CASSEVVTLTDTQYF.